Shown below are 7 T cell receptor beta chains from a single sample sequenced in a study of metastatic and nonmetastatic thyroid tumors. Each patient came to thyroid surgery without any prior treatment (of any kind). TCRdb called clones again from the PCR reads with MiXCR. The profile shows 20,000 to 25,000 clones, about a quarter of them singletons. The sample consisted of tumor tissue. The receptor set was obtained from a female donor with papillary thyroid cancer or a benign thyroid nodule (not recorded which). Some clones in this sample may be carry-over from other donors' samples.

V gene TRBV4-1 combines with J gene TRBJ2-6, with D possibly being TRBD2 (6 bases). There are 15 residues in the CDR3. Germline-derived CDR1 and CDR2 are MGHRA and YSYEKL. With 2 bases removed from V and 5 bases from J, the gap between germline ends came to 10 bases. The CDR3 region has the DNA TGCGCCAGCAGCCAAACAGGCGGGAGGGCCAACGTCCTGACTTTC. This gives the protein CASSQTGGRANVLTF.

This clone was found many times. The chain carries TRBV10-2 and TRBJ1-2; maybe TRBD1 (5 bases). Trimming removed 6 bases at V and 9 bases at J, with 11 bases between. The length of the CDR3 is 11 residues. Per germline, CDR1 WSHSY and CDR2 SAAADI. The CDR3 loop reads CASSGDGSYTF. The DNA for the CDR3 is TGCGCCAGCAGCGGGGACGGAAGCTACACCTTC.

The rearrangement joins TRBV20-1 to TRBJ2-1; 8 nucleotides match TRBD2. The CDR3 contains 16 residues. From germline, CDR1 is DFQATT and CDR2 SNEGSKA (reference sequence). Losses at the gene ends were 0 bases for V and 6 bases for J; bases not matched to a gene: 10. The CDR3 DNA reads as TGCAGTGCTAGAGATGAAGCGGGAGAATTTAGCAATGAGCAGTTCTTC. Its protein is CSARDEAGEFSNEQFF.

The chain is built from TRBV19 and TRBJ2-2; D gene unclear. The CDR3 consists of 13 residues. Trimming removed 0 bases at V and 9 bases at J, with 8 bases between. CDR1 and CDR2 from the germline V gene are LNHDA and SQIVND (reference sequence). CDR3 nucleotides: TGTGCCAGTAGTATAGAGAGACACAGGGAGCTGTTTTTT. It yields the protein CASSIERHRELFF.

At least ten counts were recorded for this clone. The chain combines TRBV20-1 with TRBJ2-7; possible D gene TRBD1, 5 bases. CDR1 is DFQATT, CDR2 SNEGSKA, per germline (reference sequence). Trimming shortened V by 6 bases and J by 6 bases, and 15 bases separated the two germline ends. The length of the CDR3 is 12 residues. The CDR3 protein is CSATLGPTEQYF. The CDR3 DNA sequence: TGCAGTGCCACCCTGGGGCCCACCGAGCAGTACTTC.

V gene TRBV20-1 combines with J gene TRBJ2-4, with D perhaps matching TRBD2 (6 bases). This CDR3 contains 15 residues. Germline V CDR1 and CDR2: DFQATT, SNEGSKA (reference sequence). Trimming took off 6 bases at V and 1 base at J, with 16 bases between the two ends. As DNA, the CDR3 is TGCAGTGCCATGTCTGGCGGGAACGCCAAAAACATTCAGTACTTC. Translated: CSAMSGGNAKNIQYF.

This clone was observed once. As DNA, the CDR3 is TGCAGTGCTATTAGCTCCTACGAGCAGTACTTC. Protein sequence: CSAISSYEQYF. This chain links TRBV20-1 with TRBJ2-7; no clear D. CDR1 and CDR2 (germline): DFQATT, SNEGSKA (reference sequence). This CDR3 contains 11 residues. The V end was cut by 4 bases, the J end by 0 bases, with 4 bases between.